A selection of T cell receptor beta chains follows, all from one sample in a study of cytomegalovirus exposure and HLA in healthy donors. Generated by immunoSEQ multiplex PCR, the TCRdb table keeps only in-frame clones and is missing some. The repertoire has roughly 200,000 clones, around 80% of them found once; the top ten carry approximately 0.7%. What was sequenced was PBMCs. The receptors originated from a woman aged 40 to 55 in good health and CMV-seronegative. The CDR3 runs from the conserved cysteine through the conserved F or W. D genes are given only for firm matches. Some rows mark clone size as missing; the rest say once, few, many or name a class of expanded clone.

clone_size,v_call,j_call,d_call,cdr3_aa,cdr3_nt
few,TRBV30,TRBJ2-6,.,CAAGPAASGANVLTF,TGTGCGGCGGGCCCGGCGGCCTCTGGGGCCAACGTCCTGACTTTC
.,TRBV4-2,TRBJ1-1,.,CASSGQLVGAKDTEAFF,TGTGCCAGCAGCGGACAGCTCGTGGGGGCAAAGGACACTGAAGCTTTCTTT
.,TRBV27,TRBJ2-1,.,CASSLSERDEQFF,TGTGCCAGCAGTTTATCCGAGCGCGATGAGCAGTTCTTC
.,TRBV6-1,TRBJ2-3,.,CASSAQLSTDTQYF,TGTGCCAGCAGTGCGCAACTGTCCACAGATACGCAGTATTTT
.,TRBV5-1,TRBJ1-1,TRBD1,CASSSGQGLPPYTEAFF,TGCGCCAGCAGCTCCGGACAGGGGCTCCCTCCTTACACTGAAGCTTTCTTT
once,TRBV27,TRBJ2-3,TRBD2,CASRRGGGDYQQYF,TGTGCCAGCAGGAGAGGCGGGGGGGACTATCAACAGTATTTT
.,TRBV14,TRBJ2-2,.,CASSQWRANTGELFF,TGTGCCAGCAGCCAATGGCGGGCGAACACCGGGGAGCTGTTTTTT
few,TRBV6-4,TRBJ2-1,TRBD2,CASSDVGTSGYNEQFF,TGTGCCAGCAGTGACGTGGGGACTAGCGGTTACAATGAGCAGTTCTTC
.,TRBV5-4,TRBJ1-2,.,CASSDATRSYGYTF,TGTGCCAGCAGCGACGCGACACGATCCTATGGCTACACCTTC
once,TRBV28,TRBJ2-5,TRBD2,CASSGLAGQETQYF,TGTGCCAGCAGTGGACTAGCGGGCCAAGAGACCCAGTACTTC
.,TRBV18,TRBJ2-7,.,CASSSAGNEQYF,TGTGCCAGCTCATCGGCGGGCAACGAGCAGTACTTC
.,TRBV5-1,TRBJ1-2,TRBD1,CASSLDRDYGYTF,TGCGCCAGCAGCTTAGACAGGGACTATGGCTACACCTTC
.,TRBV9,TRBJ1-2,.,CASSPGVQNYGYTF,TGTGCCAGCAGCCCAGGGGTCCAAAACTATGGCTACACCTTC
.,TRBV11-3,TRBJ2-7,TRBD1,CASSYTGGISEQYF,TGTGCCAGCAGCTACACAGGGGGGATCTCCGAGCAGTACTTC
.,TRBV5-6,TRBJ1-4,.,CASSLGHREEKLFF,TGTGCCAGCAGCTTGGGGCATAGGGAGGAAAAACTGTTTTTT
.,TRBV6-1,TRBJ1-5,.,CASSEAPRAGPQHF,TGTGCCAGCAGTGAAGCCCCCAGGGCCGGGCCCCAGCATTTT
.,TRBV6-6,TRBJ2-7,.,CASRPWTGYEQYF,TGTGCCAGCCGACCCTGGACGGGATACGAGCAGTACTTC
.,TRBV15,TRBJ2-7,TRBD1,CATSRRTGGDEQYF,TGTGCCACCAGCAGGAGGACAGGGGGTGACGAGCAGTACTTC
.,TRBV9,TRBJ2-5,.,CASSVSRTGQETQYF,TGTGCCAGCAGCGTGAGCCGAACAGGGCAAGAGACCCAGTACTTC
.,TRBV5-4,TRBJ1-2,TRBD1,CASSSATGHNYGYTF,TGTGCCAGCAGTTCGGCGACAGGGCACAATTATGGCTACACCTTC
.,TRBV15,TRBJ2-7,TRBD2,CATSSLAGIHEQYF,TGTGCCACCAGCAGCCTAGCGGGGATCCACGAGCAGTACTTC
.,TRBV6-1,TRBJ1-4,TRBD1,CASSEAQGATELFF,TGTGCCAGCAGTGAGGCCCAGGGGGCAACAGAACTGTTTTTT
.,TRBV28,TRBJ1-4,TRBD1,CASSLSGQGDEKLFF,TGTGCCAGCAGTTTATCGGGACAGGGAGACGAAAAACTGTTTTTT
.,TRBV18,TRBJ2-1,.,CASSPPRALDNEQFF,TGTGCCAGCTCACCACCGAGAGCCCTAGACAATGAGCAGTTCTTC
once,TRBV12-5,TRBJ1-1,.,CASGLVLTRDTEAFF,TGTGCTAGTGGTTTGGTACTCACCCGGGACACTGAAGCTTTCTTT
.,TRBV19,TRBJ2-7,TRBD1,CASSIRVGTGERSYEQYF,TGTGCCAGTAGTATACGTGTCGGGACAGGGGAACGGTCCTACGAGCAGTACTTC
once,TRBV30,TRBJ1-3,.,CAWSRQARSSGNTIYF,TGTGCCTGGAGTAGACAGGCCCGATCCTCTGGAAACACCATATATTTT
.,TRBV5-4,TRBJ2-1,.,CASSPGTGGDNEQFF,TGTGCCAGCAGCCCCGGGACTGGGGGTGACAATGAGCAGTTCTTC
.,TRBV27,TRBJ2-4,TRBD2,CASSLGQAGDIQYF,TGTGCCAGCAGTTTGGGGCAGGCGGGGGACATTCAGTACTTC
.,TRBV7-3,TRBJ1-1,TRBD1,CASSTRQGVTEAFF,TGTGCCAGCAGCACCCGACAGGGAGTAACTGAAGCTTTCTTT
.,TRBV7-2,TRBJ1-1,.,CASSLDRSFEAFF,TGTGCCAGCAGCCTCGACAGGAGCTTTGAAGCTTTCTTT
.,TRBV7-9,TRBJ2-7,.,CASSLGGRVEQYF,TGTGCCAGCAGCTTAGGAGGCAGAGTCGAGCAGTACTTC
.,TRBV28,TRBJ2-7,TRBD2,CATTSGRAPYSYEQYF,TGTGCCACGACTAGCGGGAGGGCCCCGTACTCCTACGAGCAGTACTTC